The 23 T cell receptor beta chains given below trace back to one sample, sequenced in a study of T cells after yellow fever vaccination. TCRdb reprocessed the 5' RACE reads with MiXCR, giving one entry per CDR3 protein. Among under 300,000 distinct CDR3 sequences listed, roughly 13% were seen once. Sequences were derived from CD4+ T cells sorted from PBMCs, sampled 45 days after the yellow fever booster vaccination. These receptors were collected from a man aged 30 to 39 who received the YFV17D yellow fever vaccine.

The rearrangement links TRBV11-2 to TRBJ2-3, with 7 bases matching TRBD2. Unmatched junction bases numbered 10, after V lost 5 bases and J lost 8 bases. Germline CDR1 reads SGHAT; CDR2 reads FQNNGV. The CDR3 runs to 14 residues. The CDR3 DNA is TGTGCCAGCAGCACACTGCTTCTAGCGGCTACGCAGTATTTT. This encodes CASSTLLLAATQYF.

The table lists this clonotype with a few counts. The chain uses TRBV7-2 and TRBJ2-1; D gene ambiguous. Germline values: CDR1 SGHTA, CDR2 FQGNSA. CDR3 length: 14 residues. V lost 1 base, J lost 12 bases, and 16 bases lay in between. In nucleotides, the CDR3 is TGTGCCAGCAGCTTAGAGGGTGGCGGACGTGGGCAGTTCTTC. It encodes CASSLEGGGRGQFF.

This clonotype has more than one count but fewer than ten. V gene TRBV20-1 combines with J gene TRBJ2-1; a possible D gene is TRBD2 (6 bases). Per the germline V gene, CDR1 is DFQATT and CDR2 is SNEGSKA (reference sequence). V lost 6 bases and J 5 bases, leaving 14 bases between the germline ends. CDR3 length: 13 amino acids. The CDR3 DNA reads TGCAGTGCCCACACGGGACTCAACAATGAGCAGTTCTTC. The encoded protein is CSAHTGLNNEQFF.

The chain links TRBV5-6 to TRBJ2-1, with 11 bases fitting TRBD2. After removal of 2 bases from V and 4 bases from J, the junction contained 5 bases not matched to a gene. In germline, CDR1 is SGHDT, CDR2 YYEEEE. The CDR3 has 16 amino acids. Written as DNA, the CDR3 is TGTGCCAGCAGCTTCCGAGGGACTAGCGGTTACAATGAGCAGTTCTTC. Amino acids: CASSFRGTSGYNEQFF.

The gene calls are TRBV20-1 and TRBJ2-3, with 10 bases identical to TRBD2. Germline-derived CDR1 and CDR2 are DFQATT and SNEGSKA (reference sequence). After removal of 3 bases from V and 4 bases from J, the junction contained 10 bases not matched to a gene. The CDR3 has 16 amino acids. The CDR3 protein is CSASRLAGVTADTQYF. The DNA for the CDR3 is TGCAGTGCTAGCCGACTAGCGGGTGTCACAGCAGATACGCAGTATTTT.

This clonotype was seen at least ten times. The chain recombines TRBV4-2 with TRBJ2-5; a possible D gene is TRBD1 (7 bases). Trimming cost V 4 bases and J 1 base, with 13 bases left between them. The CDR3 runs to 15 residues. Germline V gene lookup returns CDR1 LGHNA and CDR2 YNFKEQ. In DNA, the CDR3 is TGTGCCAGCAGCCTTGGCAGGGGGGCCCAAGAGACCCAGTACTTC. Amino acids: CASSLGRGAQETQYF.

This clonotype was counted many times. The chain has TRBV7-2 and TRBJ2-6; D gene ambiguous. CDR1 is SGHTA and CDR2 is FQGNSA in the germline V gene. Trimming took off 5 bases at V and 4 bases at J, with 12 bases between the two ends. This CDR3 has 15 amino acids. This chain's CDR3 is CASSRRLDGANVLTF. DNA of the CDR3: TGTGCCAGCAGCCGAAGGTTGGACGGGGCCAACGTCCTGACTTTC.

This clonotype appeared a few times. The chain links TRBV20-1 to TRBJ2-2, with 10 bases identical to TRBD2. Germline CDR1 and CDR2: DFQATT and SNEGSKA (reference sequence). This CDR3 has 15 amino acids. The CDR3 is CSVAGGSKGAGELFF. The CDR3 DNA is TGCAGCGTAGCGGGAGGATCGAAAGGCGCCGGGGAGCTGTTTTTT.

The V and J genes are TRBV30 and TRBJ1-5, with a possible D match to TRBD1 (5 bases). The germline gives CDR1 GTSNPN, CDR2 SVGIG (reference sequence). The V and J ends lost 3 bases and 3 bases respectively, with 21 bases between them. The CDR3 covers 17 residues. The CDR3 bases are TGTGCCTGGAGCATGGAAGGGGCCCCCCAGCCCAATCAGCCCCAGCATTTT. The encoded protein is CAWSMEGAPQPNQPQHF.

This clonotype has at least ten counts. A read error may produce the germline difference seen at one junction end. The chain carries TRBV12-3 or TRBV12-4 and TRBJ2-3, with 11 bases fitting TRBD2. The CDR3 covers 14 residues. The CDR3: CASRTSGSTDTQYF. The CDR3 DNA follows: TGCGCCAGCAGGACTAGCGGGAGCACAGATACGCAGTATTTT.

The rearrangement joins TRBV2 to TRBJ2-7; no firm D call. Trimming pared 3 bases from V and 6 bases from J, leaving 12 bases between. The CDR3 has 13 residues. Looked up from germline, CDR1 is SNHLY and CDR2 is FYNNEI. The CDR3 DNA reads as TGTGCCAGCAGTGAGATCCTTCGGGTCGAGCAGTACTTC. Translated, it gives CASSEILRVEQYF.

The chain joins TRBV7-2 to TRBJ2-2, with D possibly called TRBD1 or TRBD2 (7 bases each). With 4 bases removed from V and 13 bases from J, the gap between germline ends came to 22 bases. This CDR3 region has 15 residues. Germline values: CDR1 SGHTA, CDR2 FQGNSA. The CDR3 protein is CASSSQNRGRGRLFF. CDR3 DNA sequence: TGTGCCAGCAGCTCGCAAAACAGAGGGAGGGGGCGGCTGTTTTTT.

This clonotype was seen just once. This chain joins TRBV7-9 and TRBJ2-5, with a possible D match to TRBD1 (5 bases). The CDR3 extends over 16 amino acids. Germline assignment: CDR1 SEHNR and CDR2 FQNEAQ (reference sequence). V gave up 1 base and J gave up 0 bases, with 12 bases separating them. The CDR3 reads CASSLVGQRYQETQYF. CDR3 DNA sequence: TGTGCCAGCAGCTTAGTAGGACAAAGGTACCAAGAGACCCAGTACTTC.

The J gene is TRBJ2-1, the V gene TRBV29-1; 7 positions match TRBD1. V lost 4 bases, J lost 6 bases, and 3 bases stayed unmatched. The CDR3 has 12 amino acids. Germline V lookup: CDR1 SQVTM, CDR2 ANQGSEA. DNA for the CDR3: TGCAGCGTTGGCCGACAGGGCAATGAGCAGTTCTTC. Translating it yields CSVGRQGNEQFF.

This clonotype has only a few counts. CDR3 coding DNA: TGTGCCAGCAGCCTTAAGACAGGGGGAGAGACCCAGTACTTC. It translates to CASSLKTGGETQYF. The J gene is TRBJ2-5, the V gene TRBV5-6; 9 bases are shared with TRBD1. This CDR3 spans 14 amino acids. Germline V gene data show CDR1 as SGHDT and CDR2 as YYEEEE. The V and J ends lost 4 bases and 4 bases, in that order; junction bases with no gene match: 5.

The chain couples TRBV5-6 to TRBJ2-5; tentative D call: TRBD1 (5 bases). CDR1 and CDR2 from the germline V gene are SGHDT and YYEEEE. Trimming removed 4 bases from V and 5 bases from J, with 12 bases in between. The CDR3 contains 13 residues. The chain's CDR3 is CASSLTWGETQYF. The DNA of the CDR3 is TGTGCCAGCAGCCTAACCTGGGGCGAGACCCAGTACTTC.

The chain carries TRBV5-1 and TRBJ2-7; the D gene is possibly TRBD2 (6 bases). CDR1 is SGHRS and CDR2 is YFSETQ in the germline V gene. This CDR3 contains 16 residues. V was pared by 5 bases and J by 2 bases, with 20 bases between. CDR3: CASSRGGGDGAYEQYF. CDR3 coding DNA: TGCGCCAGCAGTCGGGGAGGTGGGGACGGGGCCTACGAGCAGTACTTC.

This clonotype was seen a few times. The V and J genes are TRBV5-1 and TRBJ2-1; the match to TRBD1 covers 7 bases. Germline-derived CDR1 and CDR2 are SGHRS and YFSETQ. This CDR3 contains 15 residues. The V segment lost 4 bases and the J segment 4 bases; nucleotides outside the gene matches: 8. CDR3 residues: CASSEGGTDYNEQFF. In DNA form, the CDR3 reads TGCGCCAGCAGCGAAGGTGGGACAGATTACAATGAGCAGTTCTTC.

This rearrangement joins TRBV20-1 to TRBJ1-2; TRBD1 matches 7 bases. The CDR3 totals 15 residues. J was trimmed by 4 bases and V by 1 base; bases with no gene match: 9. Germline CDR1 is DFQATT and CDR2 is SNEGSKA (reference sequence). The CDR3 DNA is TGCAGTGCTAGAGTGGCGAATAAGGGGGCCTATGGCTACACCTTC. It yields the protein CSARVANKGAYGYTF.

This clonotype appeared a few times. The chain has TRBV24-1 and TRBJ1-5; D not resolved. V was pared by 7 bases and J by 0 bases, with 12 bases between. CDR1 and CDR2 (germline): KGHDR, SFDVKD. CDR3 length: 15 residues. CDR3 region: CATSFRENSNQPQHF. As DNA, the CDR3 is TGTGCCACCAGCTTCCGGGAGAATAGCAATCAGCCCCAGCATTTT.

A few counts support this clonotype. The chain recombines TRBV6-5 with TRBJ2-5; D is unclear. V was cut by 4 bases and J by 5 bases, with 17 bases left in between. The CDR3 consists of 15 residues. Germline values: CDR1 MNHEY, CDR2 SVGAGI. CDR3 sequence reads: CASSSLATATETQYF. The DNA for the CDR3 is TGTGCCAGCAGTTCACTCGCAACAGCGACGGAGACCCAGTACTTC.

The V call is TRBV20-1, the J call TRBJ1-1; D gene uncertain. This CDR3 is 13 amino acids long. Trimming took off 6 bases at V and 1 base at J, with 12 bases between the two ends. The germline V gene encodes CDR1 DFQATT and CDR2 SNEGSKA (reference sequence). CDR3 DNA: TGCAGTGCCCCCCACTCTAAGAACACTGAAGCTTTCTTT. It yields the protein CSAPHSKNTEAFF.

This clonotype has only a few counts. Here the CDR3 DNA reads TGCACCAGCAGCCTAGACCTTCGGACTAGTGGTGAGACCCAGTACTTC. Its protein is CTSSLDLRTSGETQYF. This chain links TRBV1 with TRBJ2-5. TRBV1 is designated a pseudogene. The length of the CDR3 is 16 residues.